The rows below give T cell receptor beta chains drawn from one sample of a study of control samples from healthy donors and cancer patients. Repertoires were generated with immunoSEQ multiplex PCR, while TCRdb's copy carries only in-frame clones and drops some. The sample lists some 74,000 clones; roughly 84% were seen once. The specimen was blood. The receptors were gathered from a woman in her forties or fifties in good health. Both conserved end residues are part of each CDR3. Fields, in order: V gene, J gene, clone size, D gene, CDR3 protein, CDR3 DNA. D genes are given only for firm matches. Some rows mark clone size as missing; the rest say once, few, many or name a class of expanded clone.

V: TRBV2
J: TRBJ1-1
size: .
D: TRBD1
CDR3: CASSTGQGANTEAFF
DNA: TGTGCCAGCAGTACGGGACAGGGGGCGAACACTGAAGCTTTCTTT

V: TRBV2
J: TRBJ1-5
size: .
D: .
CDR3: CASSAGSSNQPQHF
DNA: TGTGCCAGCAGTGCGGGTTCTAGCAATCAGCCCCAGCATTTT

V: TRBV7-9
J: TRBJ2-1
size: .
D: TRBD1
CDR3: CASSLGQANNEQFF
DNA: TGTGCCAGCAGCCTAGGACAGGCTAACAATGAGCAGTTCTTC

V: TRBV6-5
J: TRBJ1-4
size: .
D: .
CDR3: CASNRDGTNEKLFF
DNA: TGTGCCAGCAACAGGGACGGGACAAATGAAAAACTGTTTTTT

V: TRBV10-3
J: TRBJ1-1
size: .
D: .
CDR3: CAISDSGGNTEAFF
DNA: TGTGCCATCAGTGACTCGGGAGGGAACACTGAAGCTTTCTTT

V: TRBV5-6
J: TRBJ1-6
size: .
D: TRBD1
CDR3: CASSPRTGEVNSPLHF
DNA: TGTGCCAGCAGCCCAAGGACAGGGGAAGTAAATTCACCCCTCCACTTT

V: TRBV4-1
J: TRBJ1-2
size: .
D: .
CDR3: CASSQVAGVGEDGYTF
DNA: TGCGCCAGCAGCCAGGTGGCAGGGGTGGGGGAAGATGGCTACACCTTC

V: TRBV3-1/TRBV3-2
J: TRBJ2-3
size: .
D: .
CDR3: CASSSSGPTDTQYF
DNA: TGTGCCAGCAGCTCCTCGGGCCCCACAGATACGCAGTATTTT

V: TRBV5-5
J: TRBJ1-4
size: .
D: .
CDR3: CASSYNQAPSEKLFF
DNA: TGTGCCAGCAGCTATAATCAGGCCCCTAGTGAAAAACTGTTTTTT

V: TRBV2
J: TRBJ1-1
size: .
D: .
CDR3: CARAAMNTEAFF
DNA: TGTGCCAGGGCGGCGATGAACACTGAAGCTTTCTTT

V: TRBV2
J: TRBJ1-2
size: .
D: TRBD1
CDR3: CASSGDRGGHGYTF
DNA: TGTGCCAGCAGTGGGGACAGGGGTGGCCATGGCTACACCTTC

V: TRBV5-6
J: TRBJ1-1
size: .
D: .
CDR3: CASSEERGREAFF
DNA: TGTGCCAGCAGTGAGGAGCGGGGGAGGGAAGCTTTCTTT

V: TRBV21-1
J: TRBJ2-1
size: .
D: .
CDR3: CASTPRGPADNYNEQFF
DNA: TGTGCCAGCACCCCGAGGGGTCCAGCGGATAATTACAATGAGCAGTTCTTC

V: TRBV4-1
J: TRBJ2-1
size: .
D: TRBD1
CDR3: CASSDLYRGLNNEQFF
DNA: TGCGCCAGCAGCGATCTTTACAGGGGGCTAAACAATGAGCAGTTCTTC

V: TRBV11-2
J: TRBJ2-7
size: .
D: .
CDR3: CASSFMGAVNYEQYF
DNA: TGTGCCAGCAGCTTTATGGGGGCTGTAAACTACGAGCAGTACTTC

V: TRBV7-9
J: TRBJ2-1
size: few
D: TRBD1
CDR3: CASSPTGYEQFF
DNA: TGTGCCAGCAGCCCGACAGGGTATGAGCAGTTCTTC

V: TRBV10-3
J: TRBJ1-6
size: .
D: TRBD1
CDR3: CAISRGDREPPLHF
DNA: TGTGCCATCAGTCGAGGGGACAGGGAACCACCCCTCCACTTT

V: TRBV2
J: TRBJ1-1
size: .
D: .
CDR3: CASSRTKDTEAFF
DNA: TGTGCCAGCAGCAGGACGAAGGACACTGAAGCTTTCTTT

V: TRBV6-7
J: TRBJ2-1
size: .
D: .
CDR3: CARRGGLFEQFF
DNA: TGTGCCAGGAGGGGGGGCCTTTTTGAGCAGTTCTTC

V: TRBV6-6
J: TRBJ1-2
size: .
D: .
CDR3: CASSLTGEGYGYTF
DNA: TGTGCCAGCAGTTTAACAGGCGAAGGCTATGGCTACACCTTC

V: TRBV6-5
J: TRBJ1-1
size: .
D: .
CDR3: CASSYGRLDEAFF
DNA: TGTGCCAGCAGTTACGGCAGGCTGGATGAAGCTTTCTTT

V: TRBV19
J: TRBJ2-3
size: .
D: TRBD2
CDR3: CASTLGGGGTDTQYF
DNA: TGTGCCAGTACCCTGGGGGGGGGTGGCACAGATACGCAGTATTTT

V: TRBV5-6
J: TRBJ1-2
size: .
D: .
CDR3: CASSRRDALEGYTF
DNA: TGTGCCAGCAGCAGACGGGACGCACTGGAGGGCTACACCTTC

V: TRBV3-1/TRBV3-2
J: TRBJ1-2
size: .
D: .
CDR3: CASSPRRDKYPLPFF
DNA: TGTGCCAGCAGCCCCAGACGGGACAAGTACCCCCTACCCTTCTTC

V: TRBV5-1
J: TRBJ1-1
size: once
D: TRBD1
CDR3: CASSLDRDRGPNTEAFF
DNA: TGCGCCAGCAGCTTGGACCGGGACAGGGGGCCGAACACTGAAGCTTTCTTT

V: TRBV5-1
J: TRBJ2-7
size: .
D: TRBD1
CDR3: CASSLSVGQGGEQYF
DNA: TGCGCCAGCAGCCTTTCCGTGGGACAGGGGGGCGAGCAGTACTTC

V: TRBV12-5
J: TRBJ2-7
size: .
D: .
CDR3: CASGPLWGYEQYF
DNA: TGTGCTAGTGGTCCATTGTGGGGTTACGAGCAGTACTTC

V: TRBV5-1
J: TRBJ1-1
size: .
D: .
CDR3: CASSFARARGYTEAFF
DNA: TGCGCCAGCAGCTTCGCCCGGGCGAGGGGGTACACTGAAGCTTTCTTT

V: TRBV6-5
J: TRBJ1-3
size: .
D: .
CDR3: CASRLDSSGNTIYF
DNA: TGTGCCAGCAGACTAGACAGCTCTGGAAACACCATATATTTT

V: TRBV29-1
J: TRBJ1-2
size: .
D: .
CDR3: CSVGTARSGYTF
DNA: TGCAGCGTTGGGACCGCGCGGTCGGGCTACACCTTC

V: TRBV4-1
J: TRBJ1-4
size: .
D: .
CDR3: CASSQEAATNEKLFF
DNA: TGCGCCAGCAGCCAAGAAGCCGCAACTAATGAAAAACTGTTTTTT

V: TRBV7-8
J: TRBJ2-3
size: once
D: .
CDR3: CASSQGPDTQYF
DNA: TGTGCCAGCAGCCAGGGCCCAGATACGCAGTATTTT

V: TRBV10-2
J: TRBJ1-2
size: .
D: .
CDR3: CASIRGPNYGYTF
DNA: TGCGCCAGCATCAGGGGCCCTAACTATGGCTACACCTTC

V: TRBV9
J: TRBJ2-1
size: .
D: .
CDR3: CASSSEFLGNEQFF
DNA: TGTGCCAGCAGCTCGGAGTTCCTAGGGAATGAGCAGTTCTTC

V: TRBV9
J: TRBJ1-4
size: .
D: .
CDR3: CASSVDTNEKLFF
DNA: TGTGCCAGCAGCGTAGATACTAATGAAAAACTGTTTTTT

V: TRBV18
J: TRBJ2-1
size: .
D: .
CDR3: CASSPSNSYNEQFF
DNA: TGTGCCAGCTCACCGTCAAATTCCTACAATGAGCAGTTCTTC

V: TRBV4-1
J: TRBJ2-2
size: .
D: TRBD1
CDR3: CASSHLGQGTSGELFF
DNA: TGCGCCAGCAGCCATCTTGGACAGGGGACGTCCGGGGAGCTGTTTTTT

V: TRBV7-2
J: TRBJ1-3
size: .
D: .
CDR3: CASSLAARGNTIYF
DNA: TGTGCCAGCAGCTTAGCAGCACGGGGAAACACCATATATTTT

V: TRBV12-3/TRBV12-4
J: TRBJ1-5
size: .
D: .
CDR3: CASRKGDQPQHF
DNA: TGTGCCAGCAGAAAGGGAGATCAGCCCCAGCATTTT

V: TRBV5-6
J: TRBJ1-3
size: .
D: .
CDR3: CASSSLGGGEIGNTIYF
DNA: TGTGCCAGCAGCTCCCTTGGGGGGGGCGAAATCGGAAACACCATATATTTT

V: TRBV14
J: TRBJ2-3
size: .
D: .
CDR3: CASSQDPGRMAISSTDTQYF
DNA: TGTGCCAGCAGCCAGGATCCGGGGAGAATGGCAATCTCTAGCACAGATACGCAGTATTTT